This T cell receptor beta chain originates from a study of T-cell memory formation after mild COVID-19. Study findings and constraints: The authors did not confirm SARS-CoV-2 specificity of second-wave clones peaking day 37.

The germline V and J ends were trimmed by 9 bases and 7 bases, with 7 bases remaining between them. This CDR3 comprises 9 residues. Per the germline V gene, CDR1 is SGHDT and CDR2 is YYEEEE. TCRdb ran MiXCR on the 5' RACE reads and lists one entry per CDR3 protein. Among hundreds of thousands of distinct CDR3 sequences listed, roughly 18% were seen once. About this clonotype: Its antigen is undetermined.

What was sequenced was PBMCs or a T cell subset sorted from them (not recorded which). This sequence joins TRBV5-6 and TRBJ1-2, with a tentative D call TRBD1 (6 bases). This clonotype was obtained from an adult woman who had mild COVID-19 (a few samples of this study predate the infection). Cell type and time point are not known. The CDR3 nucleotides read TGTGCCAAAGGGGGTGGCTACACCTTC. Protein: CAKGGGYTF.